Listed below are T cell receptor beta chains from one sample, sequenced in a study of blood T cell repertoires in COVID-19. Generated by immunoSEQ multiplex PCR, the TCRdb table keeps only in-frame clones and is missing some. The profile shows under 200,000 clones, around 83% of them singletons. The sample consisted of PBMCs or T cells enriched from blood (not recorded which). The receptors derive from a woman between 35 and 50 years old in a cohort exposed to, infected with or recovered from COVID-19 (not recorded which). The CDR3 runs from the conserved cysteine through the conserved F or W. Fields, in order: CDR3 length, D gene, V gene, J gene, clone size, CDR3 DNA, CDR3 protein. A D gene is named only where the DNA matches it firmly. The size of a clone is reported for some rows only, either as once, few or many, or as a class for expanded clones.

length: 12; D: -; V: TRBV5-1; J: TRBJ2-1; size: -; DNA: TGCGCCAGCAACGCTGGGGCCAATGAGCAGTTCTTC; CDR3: CASNAGANEQFF
length: 14; D: TRBD1; V: TRBV19; J: TRBJ2-7; size: -; DNA: TGTGCCAGTAGTATGACAGGGGGCCTCTACGAGCAGTACTTC; CDR3: CASSMTGGLYEQYF
length: 11; D: TRBD1; V: TRBV11-2; J: TRBJ1-1; size: once; DNA: TGTGCCAGCAACTTAGGGGGCGAAGCTTTCTTT; CDR3: CASNLGGEAFF
length: 14; D: -; V: TRBV6-2/TRBV6-3; J: TRBJ2-7; size: many; DNA: TGTGCCAGCAGTTACGCTGGGACTTCCTACGAGCAGTACTTC; CDR3: CASSYAGTSYEQYF
length: 16; D: -; V: TRBV7-9; J: TRBJ2-3; size: -; DNA: TGTGCCAGCAGCTCGAACGACAGGATCGCCACAGATACGCAGTATTTT; CDR3: CASSSNDRIATDTQYF
length: 14; D: -; V: TRBV7-8; J: TRBJ1-1; size: -; DNA: TGTGCCAGCAGCTTAGAGCGACGATTGGCTGAAGCTTTCTTT; CDR3: CASSLERRLAEAFF
length: 14; D: -; V: TRBV6-5; J: TRBJ1-2; size: few; DNA: TGTGCCAGCAGGGCGGGAGGGGTATCATATGGCTACACCTTC; CDR3: CASRAGGVSYGYTF
length: 14; D: TRBD1; V: TRBV9; J: TRBJ1-2; size: once; DNA: TGTGCCAGCAGCGATACGACAGGGAGGCGCGGCTACACCTTC; CDR3: CASSDTTGRRGYTF
length: 14; D: -; V: TRBV28; J: TRBJ2-7; size: few; DNA: TGTGCCAGCAGTTTCCCCGGAACAGGCTACGAGCAGTACTTC; CDR3: CASSFPGTGYEQYF
length: 15; D: -; V: TRBV7-9; J: TRBJ2-7; size: -; DNA: TGTGCCAGCAGCGACCCGACCAGGGAGGGGGACGAGCAGTACTTC; CDR3: CASSDPTREGDEQYF
length: 14; D: -; V: TRBV5-1; J: TRBJ1-2; size: -; DNA: TGCGCCAGCAGCTTGAGCTCAACTAACTATGGCTACACCTTC; CDR3: CASSLSSTNYGYTF
length: 15; D: TRBD1; V: TRBV5-4; J: TRBJ2-7; size: -; DNA: TGTGCCAGCCATTCGTCGGGACAGGGTAATTACGAGCAGTACTTC; CDR3: CASHSSGQGNYEQYF
length: 13; D: -; V: TRBV27; J: TRBJ2-7; size: -; DNA: TGTGCCAGCAGTTTATCCTCTAGATACGAGCAGTACTTC; CDR3: CASSLSSRYEQYF
length: 14; D: TRBD2; V: TRBV6-5; J: TRBJ2-3; size: -; DNA: TGTGCCAGCAGTTTTAGCGGGATGAGAGATACGCAGTATTTT; CDR3: CASSFSGMRDTQYF
length: 16; D: -; V: TRBV19; J: TRBJ1-1; size: -; DNA: TGTGCCAGTAGGACCAGAGCGGGGGGGCCGAACACTGAAGCTTTCTTT; CDR3: CASRTRAGGPNTEAFF
length: 15; D: -; V: TRBV7-2; J: TRBJ2-3; size: -; DNA: TGTGCCAGCAGCCCGTTAGTAAATCGGGCAGATACGCAGTATTTT; CDR3: CASSPLVNRADTQYF
length: 14; D: TRBD2; V: TRBV7-9; J: TRBJ2-3; size: once; DNA: TGTGCCAGCAGCCAAGGACTAGCGTCGGATACGCAGTATTTT; CDR3: CASSQGLASDTQYF
length: 13; D: -; V: TRBV24-1; J: TRBJ1-1; size: -; DNA: TGTGCCACCAGTGATTTGGGGGAGACTGAAGCTTTCTTT; CDR3: CATSDLGETEAFF
length: 17; D: TRBD1; V: TRBV4-2; J: TRBJ1-2; size: -; DNA: TGTGCCAGCAGCCAAGACCTCGGACAGGCCATGGACTATGGCTACACCTTC; CDR3: CASSQDLGQAMDYGYTF
length: 13; D: -; V: TRBV6-5; J: TRBJ1-2; size: -; DNA: TGTGCCAGCAGGTGGACAGATACCTATGGCTACACCTTC; CDR3: CASRWTDTYGYTF
length: 15; D: TRBD2; V: TRBV7-6; J: TRBJ2-3; size: -; DNA: TGTGCCAGCAGTCTTACTAGCGGTGACACAGATACGCAGTATTTT; CDR3: CASSLTSGDTDTQYF
length: 12; D: -; V: TRBV28; J: TRBJ2-7; size: -; DNA: TGTGCCAGCAGCTGGAGGAGGAACGAGCAGTACTTC; CDR3: CASSWRRNEQYF
length: 15; D: TRBD1; V: TRBV14; J: TRBJ1-1; size: -; DNA: TGTGCCAGCAGCCAAGCGACAGGGATACGAACTGAAGCTTTCTTT; CDR3: CASSQATGIRTEAFF
length: 12; D: -; V: TRBV12-3/TRBV12-4; J: TRBJ2-3; size: -; DNA: TGTGCCATCGGACAGAGCACAGATACGCAGTATTTT; CDR3: CAIGQSTDTQYF
length: 16; D: -; V: TRBV7-6; J: TRBJ2-7; size: few; DNA: TGTGCCAGCAGCTTGGGTAACTCGGGACTCGAAAGCGAGCAGTACTTC; CDR3: CASSLGNSGLESEQYF
length: 14; D: -; V: TRBV28; J: TRBJ1-2; size: -; DNA: TGTGCCAGCAGTTTACAGGCAGGGTACTATGGCTACACCTTC; CDR3: CASSLQAGYYGYTF
length: 15; D: -; V: TRBV5-1; J: TRBJ1-3; size: -; DNA: TGCGCCAGCAGCACGGACATGAACTCTGGAAACACCATATATTTT; CDR3: CASSTDMNSGNTIYF
length: 15; D: TRBD1; V: TRBV6-1; J: TRBJ2-3; size: -; DNA: TGTGCCAGCAGTGAAACAGGGACAGGGGGAGATACGCAGTATTTT; CDR3: CASSETGTGGDTQYF
length: 13; D: -; V: TRBV6-5; J: TRBJ1-1; size: -; DNA: TGTGCCCACAACAAGGGGCTGGGGACTGAAGCTTTCTTT; CDR3: CAHNKGLGTEAFF
length: 16; D: -; V: TRBV27; J: TRBJ1-5; size: -; DNA: TGTGCCAGCAGTTCTACTATCCCGGGGAGCAATCAGCCCCAGCATTTT; CDR3: CASSSTIPGSNQPQHF
length: 13; D: TRBD1; V: TRBV7-9; J: TRBJ1-1; size: -; DNA: TGTGCCAGCAGCGGGGGGACAGGGATTGAAGCTTTCTTT; CDR3: CASSGGTGIEAFF
length: 14; D: -; V: TRBV19; J: TRBJ2-2; size: -; DNA: TGTGCCAGTAGTCGGGACAATCGACCCGGGGAGCTGTTTTTT; CDR3: CASSRDNRPGELFF
length: 13; D: -; V: TRBV19; J: TRBJ2-5; size: -; DNA: TGTGCCAGTAGCCCAGATATCCGGGGGGCTCAGGACTTC; CDR3: CASSPDIRGAQDF
length: 12; D: -; V: TRBV13; J: TRBJ2-5; size: once; DNA: TGTGCCAGCAGCCGAGAGAGAGAGACCCAGTACTTC; CDR3: CASSRERETQYF
length: 14; D: -; V: TRBV6-5; J: TRBJ1-1; size: -; DNA: TGTGCCAGCAGCAGAACAGGGACGAACACTGAAGCTTTCTTT; CDR3: CASSRTGTNTEAFF
length: 11; D: -; V: TRBV6-5; J: TRBJ1-1; size: -; DNA: TGTGCCTTCCGGCGGGGGGTTGAAGCTTTCTTT; CDR3: CAFRRGVEAFF
length: 14; D: -; V: TRBV19; J: TRBJ1-2; size: -; DNA: TGTGCCAGTAGTATAGGACAGCGAAACTATGGCTACACCTTC; CDR3: CASSIGQRNYGYTF
length: 18; D: -; V: TRBV5-1; J: TRBJ1-1; size: -; DNA: TGCGCCAGCAGCTACACCAGGGGACCACAGCTCATGAACACTGAAGCTTTCTTT; CDR3: CASSYTRGPQLMNTEAFF
length: 14; D: -; V: TRBV28; J: TRBJ2-3; size: few; DNA: TGTGCCAGCAGTTTTTTATCGGGCACAGATACGCAGTATTTT; CDR3: CASSFLSGTDTQYF
length: 13; D: -; V: TRBV4-1; J: TRBJ1-4; size: -; DNA: TGCGCCAGCAGCCAACACAGGGTCGAAAAACTGTTTTTT; CDR3: CASSQHRVEKLFF
length: 13; D: -; V: TRBV9; J: TRBJ1-2; size: -; DNA: TGTGCCAGCAGCGTAAAAGGGAGCTATGGCTACACCTTC; CDR3: CASSVKGSYGYTF
length: 15; D: TRBD1; V: TRBV9; J: TRBJ2-2; size: -; DNA: TGTGCCAGCAGCACCGGGACAGTTAGCACCGGGGAGCTGTTTTTT; CDR3: CASSTGTVSTGELFF
length: 14; D: TRBD2; V: TRBV11-3; J: TRBJ2-1; size: -; DNA: TGTGCCAGCAGCTTAAGCGGGAGGTACAATGAGCAGTTCTTC; CDR3: CASSLSGRYNEQFF